This T cell receptor (beta chain) appears in the sequencing data of a study of blood T cells in healthy people across ages (dated by TCRdb to the mid-2010s). At the level of the whole study: In model experiments, template switching captured roughly one uniquely barcoded TCR beta cDNA molecule for every two T cells. Using deep sequencing normalized with unique cDNA molecular identifiers, the study measured how TCR beta repertoire diversity changes with age. The donors were divided into four age groups: young (average around 15 years), middle-aged (around 41), aged (around 59) and long-lived (roughly 88). Two additional independent replicas of 1 million unique cDNA reads from the same blood draw were analyzed for two donors (one aged 18 to 30 and one aged 80 or older).

The receptor library was made with 5' RACE. The data were produced on an Illumina HiSeq 2500. The second PCR ran for about 7 to 11 cycles and used a J-beta primer mix along with a sample-barcoded 5' primer. A unique molecular identifier was introduced onto each TCR beta cDNA molecule by a template-switch 5' adaptor carrying 12 random nucleotides. Each sample yielded at least 3 million CDR3-containing paired-end reads. The Mint cDNA synthesis kit, primed by a TRBC-specific oligonucleotide, was used to synthesize first-strand cDNA from all RNA. All cDNA was treated with uracil-DNA glycosylase and then went through a first 18-cycle PCR with the universal primers M1SS and BC2_uni_R. The source study handled its data this way. For normalization, 1 million high-quality reads, each with a distinct molecular identifier, were randomly selected from each sample. Instead of being binned into consensus sequences, reads that shared molecular identifiers were thrown out. MiTCR, run with a Q25 quality threshold and the strictest error-elimination algorithm, handled CDR3 identification, clonotype clustering and error correction. A nonparametric unseen species model with Euler transformation was used to estimate a lower bound on total TCR beta diversity. TCRdb reran the public reads through fastp at Q25 and MiXCR, keeping productive beta chains. Every distinct CDR3 protein forms one entry, paired with its most common genes and DNA. Clone size and V and J calls follow TCRdb, not the original study. The sample data list around 1,000,000 distinct CDR3 sequences, and about 25% of these were observed just once. The ten largest account for about 0.69% of the sample.

Donors were about 36 systemically healthy Caucasian individuals from Russia aged roughly 6 to 90 years. Each donor gave 9 to 10 milliliters of peripheral blood, collected into EDTA-treated Vacutainer tubes. Ficoll-Paque density-gradient centrifugation was used to isolate PBMCs, with at least 6.5 million per sample. Total RNA was extracted from PBMCs with Trizol reagent, with at least 6 micrograms obtained per sample. For every donor, flow cytometry on a PBMC aliquot measured the percentage of naive CD45RAhigh/CD27high T cells. This clonotype has more than one count but fewer than ten. Which antigen it targets is not known. No quality values exist for individual bases; no much larger clone is one base distant. The V end loses 6 bases and the J end loses 4 bases, and a stretch of 16 bases separates them. Its CDR3 holds 14 amino acids, cysteine through phenylalanine. Only the CDR3 DNA stays, 42 bases, in frame from base 1. As encoded in the germline V gene (reference sequence), CDR1 is SGHKS while CDR2 is YYEKEE.

Study-wide conclusions, independent of this receptor: The percentage of naive T cells measured by flow cytometry correlated strongly with observed TCR beta diversity. Observed TCR beta diversity per million T cells fell roughly linearly with age, and a significant reduction was already apparent by age around 39. Conclusive comparison of naive and antigen-experienced compartments was prevented by the profiling of bulk unsorted PBMCs. Because donor CMV infection status was unknown, age-related changes in expanded clonotypes were potentially confounded. Compared with the aged group, the long-lived group had more naive CD4+ T cells, fewer expanded clones and increased TCR diversity, suggesting age selection. Estimates of total diversity from one million sequenced T cells were regarded as lower bounds and underestimates.

The same sample was also used in a study of T cells of mothers and their children. The second study also describes: Nine systemically healthy Caucasian individuals, comprising three mothers and their six children, were included as donors. cDNA synthesis consumed the entire amount of extracted RNA, loaded at approximately 1.6 ug RNA in each 15 ul reaction. Sample barcodes and 2-4 random nucleotides were added via the M1S primer in the second PCR. Each mother yielded over 9.5 million TCR beta CDR3 reads and each child a few million reads. Thymic selection shapes the output of TCR recombination in a similar way in related and unrelated pairs, and inherited differences have a minor effect. Related mother-child pairs always showed normalized repertoire overlap that was slightly higher than in unrelated mother-child pairs, though the difference was never significant. With a sensitivity of about 100 clones per million clonotypes, no persistent microchimeric T cell clones were detected. To look for features that set related mother-child pairs apart from unrelated individuals, the researchers ran deep NGS to compare the TCR beta repertoires of mothers and children. Mothers averaged about 40 +/- 4 years of age and children averaged 11 +/- 4 years. After adapters were ligated using NEBNext reagents, the libraries underwent 100+100 nt paired-end sequencing on an Illumina HiSeq 2000. Mother and child libraries were prepared a month apart and sequenced in separate runs to prevent cross-contamination. Each donor had between about 450,000 and 2,200,000 distinct TCR beta clonotypes identified. Naive TCR beta clonotypes were estimated from low-frequency clonotypes matched to each donor's FACS-determined naive share, without sorting.

The sequence joins TRBV5-5 to TRBJ1-1, with the D gene not clear enough to name. The sample consisted of blood. This clonotype originated in a girl aged 2 to 9 in good health. The DNA is as follows: TGTGCCAGCACTGGTGGTGCAATCGTCACTGAAGCTTTCTTT. Translation gives CASTGGAIVTEAFF.